This paragraph covers one TCR beta chain sequence. The CDR3 extends over 15 amino acids. V was trimmed by 3 bases and J by 0 bases, leaving 14 bases between them. The germline V gene has CDR1 SQVTM and CDR2 ANQGSEA. Libraries were prepared by immunoSEQ multiplex PCR; TCRdb keeps only in-frame clonotypes and omits some of them. This repertoire shows about 70,000 clones, roughly 84% found once; its top ten account for 2.5% to 3%. The data were taken from a study of control samples from healthy donors and cancer patients. This receptor was obtained from a woman between 50 and 59 years old with lung cancer. The chain links TRBV29-1 to TRBJ1-1, with D perhaps TRBD1 (6 bases). The sequenced sample was PBMCs. The CDR3 sequence is CSVEYRVGMNTEAFF. DNA of the CDR3: TGCAGCGTTGAGTACAGGGTCGGAATGAACACTGAAGCTTTCTTT.